A selection of T cell receptor beta chains follows, all from one sample in a study of Ad26.COV2.S vaccination and SARS-CoV-2 variants. Assay used: immunoSEQ multiplex PCR; TCRdb lists only in-frame clones, some missing. The sample shows about 350,000 clones, 85% of them seen only once. The input for sequencing was peripheral blood, taken in a trial of Ad26.COV2.S vaccine versus placebo. These receptors all come from a person aged 18-65 years who received the Ad26.COV2.S COVID-19 vaccine or a placebo. CDR3s include the opening cysteine and the closing phenylalanine or tryptophan. A D gene is named only where the DNA matches it firmly. Rows give clone size only sometimes, using once, few, many, or a class for an expanded clone.

V	size	J	D	DNA	CDR3
TRBV15	-	TRBJ2-7	TRBD1	TGTGCCACCAGCAGAGAGACAGGGGAGACTTACGAGCAGTACTTC	CATSRETGETYEQYF
TRBV24-1	-	TRBJ1-6	-	TGTGCCACCAGATTACAGGGTAGCGGTTGGTCACCCCTCCACTTT	CATRLQGSGWSPLHF
TRBV2	-	TRBJ1-1	-	TGTGCCAGCAGTGAAATCGGCACTGAAGCTTTCTTT	CASSEIGTEAFF
TRBV4-1	-	TRBJ2-1	TRBD2	TGCGCCAGCAGCCCACAGCGGGGGCGCGCCTACAATGAGCAGTTCTTC	CASSPQRGRAYNEQFF
TRBV7-9	few	TRBJ2-7	TRBD2	TGTGCCAGCAGCTTTACTAGCGTGTACGAGCAGTACTTC	CASSFTSVYEQYF
TRBV7-9	-	TRBJ2-7	-	TGTGCCAGCAGCTCGTCCGGGCTCGAGCAGTACTTC	CASSSSGLEQYF
TRBV7-8	-	TRBJ2-1	-	TGTGCCAGCAGCTTGGGGCTCGGGTCTTCCTACAATGAGCAGTTCTTC	CASSLGLGSSYNEQFF
TRBV4-3	-	TRBJ2-3	-	TGCGCCAGCAGCCAAGGAAGCGGTATCCCAGATACGCAGTATTTT	CASSQGSGIPDTQYF
TRBV2	once	TRBJ1-1	-	TGTGCCAGCAGGCTTTCGGACAAGAACACTGAAGCTTTCTTT	CASRLSDKNTEAFF
TRBV4-3	once	TRBJ2-4	-	TGCGCCAGCAGCCAAGGATACAGGGGGGGGCGCATTCAGTACTTC	CASSQGYRGGRIQYF
TRBV29-1	-	TRBJ2-7	-	TGCAGCGTTACAGGGTCGTACGAGCAGTACTTC	CSVTGSYEQYF
TRBV7-2	few	TRBJ1-3	-	TGTGCCAGCAGCTTAGGGCTATCTGGAAACACCATATATTTT	CASSLGLSGNTIYF
TRBV19	once	TRBJ2-3	-	TGTGCCAGTAGTTTGTGGGAGCGCATTGATACGCAGTATTTT	CASSLWERIDTQYF
TRBV5-8	-	TRBJ1-2	-	TGTGCCAGCAGCTTGCGTACCGGGTCGCTTTTCGACACCTTC	CASSLRTGSLFDTF
TRBV27	-	TRBJ1-2	-	TGTGCCAGCAGTTCGTATCGGGGCGGCGGCTATGGCTACACCTTC	CASSSYRGGGYGYTF